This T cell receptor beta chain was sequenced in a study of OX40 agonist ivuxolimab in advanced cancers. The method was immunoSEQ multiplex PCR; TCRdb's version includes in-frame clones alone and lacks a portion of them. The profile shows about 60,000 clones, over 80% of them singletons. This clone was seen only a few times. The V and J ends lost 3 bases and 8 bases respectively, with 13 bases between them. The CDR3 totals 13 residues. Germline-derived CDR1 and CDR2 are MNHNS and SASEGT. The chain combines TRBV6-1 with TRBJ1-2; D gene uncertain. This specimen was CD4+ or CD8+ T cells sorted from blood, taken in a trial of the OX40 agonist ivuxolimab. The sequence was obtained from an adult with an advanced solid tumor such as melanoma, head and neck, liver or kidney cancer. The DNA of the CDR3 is TGTGCCAGCAGTGATTGGGAGCTTGGGGGCTACACCTTC. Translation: CASSDWELGGYTF.